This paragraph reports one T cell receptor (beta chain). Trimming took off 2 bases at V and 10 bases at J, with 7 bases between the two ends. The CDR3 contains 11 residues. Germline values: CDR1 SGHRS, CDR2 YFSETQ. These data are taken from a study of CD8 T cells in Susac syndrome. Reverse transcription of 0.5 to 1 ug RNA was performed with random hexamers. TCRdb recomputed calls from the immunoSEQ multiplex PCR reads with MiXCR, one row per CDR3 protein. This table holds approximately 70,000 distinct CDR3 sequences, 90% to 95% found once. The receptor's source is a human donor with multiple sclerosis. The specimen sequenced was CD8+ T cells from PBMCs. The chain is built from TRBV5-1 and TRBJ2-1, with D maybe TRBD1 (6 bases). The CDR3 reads CASSFGQEQFF. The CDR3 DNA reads TGCGCCAGCAGCTTCGGACAGGAGCAGTTCTTC.